This entry lists 10 T cell receptor beta chains sequenced from one sample in a study of Ad26.COV2.S vaccination and SARS-CoV-2 variants. Noted treatment: around 19 received Ad26.COV2.S at low or high dose, single or two shots; about 5 received placebo; per-sample allocation not given. Sampling happened 63 days after the first vaccine or placebo injection. Assay: immunoSEQ multiplex PCR; the TCRdb copy retains only in-frame clones and omits some. This sample has around 450,000 clones, with roughly 90% found just once. This specimen consisted of peripheral blood, obtained in a trial of Ad26.COV2.S vaccine versus placebo. The receptor source for this set is a person between 18 and 60 years old who received the Ad26.COV2.S COVID-19 vaccine or a placebo.

This clone appeared a single time. This chain joins TRBV9 and TRBJ2-5; 7 bases are shared with TRBD2. CDR3 length equals 15 residues. Germline V gene data show CDR1 as SGDLS and CDR2 as YYNGEE. V trimming: 4 bases; J trimming: 2 bases; junction bases outside the gene matches: 8. The DNA for the CDR3 is TGTGCCAGCAGCAGCGGGACGCTTACACAAGAGACCCAGTACTTC. The encoded protein is CASSSGTLTQETQYF.

The chain combines TRBV4-3 with TRBJ1-5, with TRBD1 matching 7 bases. The ends lost 4 bases at V and 7 bases at J; junction bases unmatched: 7. Germline V gene data show CDR1 as LGHNA and CDR2 as YSLEER. The CDR3 totals 14 residues. In DNA, the CDR3 is TGCGCCAGCAGCCCACACAGGGGTAGCCAGCCCCAGCATTTT. Translating gives CASSPHRGSQPQHF.

The chain uses TRBV5-5 and TRBJ2-1; D possibly uses TRBD1 or TRBD2 (6 bases each). Trimming stripped 2 bases from V and 0 bases from J, with 9 bases between. This CDR3 is 15 amino acids long. Germline CDR1 reads SGHKS; CDR2 reads YYEKEE (reference sequence). The CDR3 nucleotides are TGTGCCAGCAGCTTCGGGGGCCTCTCCTACAATGAGCAGTTCTTC. It specifies CASSFGGLSYNEQFF. Full variable domain (missing parts from reference TRBV5-5 and TRBJ2-1): DAGVTQSPTHLIKTRGQQVTLRCSPISGHKSVSWYQQVLGQGPQFIFQYYEKEERGRGNFPDRFSARQFPNYSSELNVNALLLGDSALYLCASSFGGLSYNEQFFGPGTRLTVL.

The rearrangement joins TRBV2 to TRBJ1-1; D is unresolved. This CDR3 has 14 amino acids. V lost 5 bases, J lost 1 base, and 11 bases lay in between. Looked up from germline, CDR1 is SNHLY and CDR2 is FYNNEI. This chain's CDR3 is CASSKVITNTEAFF. CDR3 bases: TGTGCCAGCAGTAAGGTGATAACGAACACTGAAGCTTTCTTT.

This chain links TRBV28 with TRBJ2-6, with 7 bases matching TRBD1. This CDR3 spans 16 amino acids. In germline, CDR1 is MDHEN, CDR2 SYDVKM. Trimming cost V 6 bases and J 2 bases; bases outside gene matches: 7. The CDR3 region has the DNA TGTGCCAGCAGATCTAGAGGGGGCGCTGGGGCCAACGTCCTGACTTTC. Translated, it gives CASRSRGGAGANVLTF.

The chain joins TRBV5-1 to TRBJ1-6; the D is unclear. The CDR3 loop spans 17 amino acids. Germline V CDR1 and CDR2: SGHRS, YFSETQ. V was pared by 0 bases and J by 0 bases, with 10 bases between. The DNA for the CDR3 is TGCGCCAGCAGCTTGGAACTCCGGAGCTCCTATAATTCACCCCTCCACTTT. It yields the protein CASSLELRSSYNSPLHF.

In its sample, this clone was seen once. The chain employs TRBV13 and TRBJ1-2, with D maybe TRBD1 (5 bases). The CDR3 has 16 residues. The V and J ends lost 0 bases and 4 bases respectively, with 15 bases between them. Germline V lookup: CDR1 PRHDT, CDR2 FYEKMQ (reference sequence). The CDR3, as DNA: TGTGCCAGCAGCTTAGGCTTGAGAGGGGTCCCCTATGGCTACACCTTC. Encoded protein: CASSLGLRGVPYGYTF.

The V gene is TRBV7-9, the J gene TRBJ2-1; perhaps D is TRBD1 or TRBD2 (5 bases each). This CDR3 contains 14 residues. The V end was cut by 3 bases, the J end by 3 bases, with 9 bases between. Germline CDR1 SEHNR, CDR2 FQNEAQ (reference sequence). CDR3 region: CASSFGGRYNEQFF. CDR3 nucleotides: TGTGCCAGCAGCTTTGGGGGACGCTACAATGAGCAGTTCTTC.

This clone came up once. The rearrangement uses TRBV19 and TRBJ1-1; D unclear. Germline V lookup: CDR1 LNHDA, CDR2 SQIVND (reference sequence). The CDR3 length is 14 residues. V dropped 3 bases and J dropped 4 bases, with 12 bases sitting between them. The CDR3 sequence is CASSISPDGTEAFF. For the CDR3, the DNA is TGTGCCAGTAGTATTAGCCCGGATGGCACTGAAGCTTTCTTT.

This clone was observed a few times. V and J are TRBV28 and TRBJ1-5, with 8 bases lining up with TRBD1. The germline V gene encodes CDR1 MDHEN and CDR2 SYDVKM. This CDR3 contains 17 residues. CDR3 loop: CEPTGTGQLYSNQPQHF. DNA for the CDR3: TGTGAACCAACCGGGACAGGACAACTTTATAGCAATCAGCCCCAGCATTTT.